Following are 22 T cell receptor beta chains from one sample sequenced in a study of T cell repertoires in cytomegalovirus infection. These receptors lack a known antigen. TCRdb reprocessed the reads with MiXCR, giving one entry per CDR3 protein. This sample yields about 920,000 distinct CDR3 sequences, of which approximately 31% are seen a single time; roughly 13% belongs to the top ten. The source material was cultured CD8+ T cells from PBMCs, sampled from culture after CMV antigen stimulation. These receptors came from a human donor in good health (CMV status not recorded). Some clones in this sample may be carry-over from other donors' samples.

There are a few counts of this clonotype. The chain employs TRBV7-9 and TRBJ1-1; D is possibly TRBD1 (6 bases). Trimming stripped 4 bases from V and 7 bases from J, with 7 bases between. CDR3 length: 11 amino acids. CDR1 is SEHNR and CDR2 is FQNEAQ in the germline V gene (reference sequence). The CDR3 reads CASSSQGEAFF. DNA of the CDR3: TGTGCCAGCAGCTCACAGGGTGAAGCTTTCTTT. Filled out from reference TRBV7-9 and TRBJ1-1, the complete variable domain reads DTGVSQNPRHKITKRGQNVTFRCDPISEHNRLYWYRQTLGQGPEFLTYFQNEAQLEKSRLLSDRFSAERPKGSFSTLEIQRTEQGDSAMYLCASSSQGEAFFGQGTRLTVV.

This chain links TRBV7-9 with TRBJ1-5; D unresolved. Germline V gene lookup returns CDR1 SEHNR and CDR2 FQNEAQ (reference sequence). CDR3 length equals 14 residues. The germline V and J ends were trimmed by 1 base and 4 bases, with 8 bases remaining between them. CDR3 in amino acids: CASSLGAWNQPQHF. CDR3 in DNA: TGTGCCAGCAGCTTAGGGGCGTGGAATCAGCCCCAGCATTTT. The complete variable domain, with remaining parts taken from reference TRBV7-9 and TRBJ1-5, reads DTGVSQNPRHKITKRGQNVTFRCDPISEHNRLYWYRQTLGQGPEFLTYFQNEAQLEKSRLLSDRFSAERPKGSFSTLEIQRTEQGDSAMYLCASSLGAWNQPQHFGDGTRLSIL.

V usage is TRBV29-1 and J usage is TRBJ2-1; the D is unclear. Germline CDR1 is SQVTM and CDR2 is ANQGSEA. V lost 7 bases and J lost 4, with 11 bases in between. There are 12 residues in the CDR3. The chain's CDR3 is CSAPWGYNEQFF. The CDR3, as DNA: TGCAGCGCTCCCTGGGGTTACAATGAGCAGTTCTTC.

CDR3 nucleotide sequence: TGTGCCAGCAGCTTAGGCCAACGTGGCAATCAGCCCCAGCATTTT. Translated, it gives CASSLGQRGNQPQHF. The chain is built from TRBV7-2 and TRBJ1-5; D not certain. The CDR3 length is 15 residues. Trimming removed 1 base from V and 2 bases from J, with 9 bases in between. In germline, CDR1 is SGHTA, CDR2 FQGNSA.

In its sample, this clonotype was seen many times. V usage is TRBV6-6 and J usage is TRBJ1-1; tentatively, D is TRBD1 (5 bases). The CDR3 contains 18 residues. The germline V gene encodes CDR1 MNHNY and CDR2 SVGAGI (reference sequence). Trimming cost V 0 bases and J 1 base, with 18 bases left between them. The CDR3 loop reads CASSYSVLPGRRNTEAFF. CDR3 bases: TGTGCCAGCAGTTACTCGGTGTTACCGGGACGGAGGAACACTGAAGCTTTCTTT.

This clonotype was seen a few times. The chain links TRBV19 to TRBJ1-1; D ambiguous. The CDR3 contains 15 residues. V was trimmed by 4 bases and J by 0 bases, leaving 12 bases between them. Per the germline V gene, CDR1 is LNHDA and CDR2 is SQIVND (reference sequence). CDR3 sequence reads: CASSKRQPMNTEAFF. CDR3 nucleotides: TGTGCCAGTAGTAAGAGGCAGCCGATGAACACTGAAGCTTTCTTT. Full variable domain (remainder filled in from reference TRBV19 and TRBJ1-1): DGGITQSPKYLFRKEGQNVTLSCEQNLNHDAMYWYRQDPGQGLRLIYYSQIVNDFQKGDIAEGYSVSREKKESFPLTVTSAQKNPTAFYLCASSKRQPMNTEAFFGQGTRLTVV.

This clonotype was seen repeatedly, ten times or more. V usage is TRBV29-1 and J usage is TRBJ1-1; maybe TRBD1 (5 bases). Looked up from germline, CDR1 is SQVTM and CDR2 is ANQGSEA. This CDR3 spans 13 amino acids. V lost 6 bases to trimming and J lost 4 bases, with 15 bases between them. The CDR3 sequence is CSVVQGVSTEAFF. The CDR3 DNA follows: TGCAGCGTCGTGCAGGGCGTGAGCACTGAAGCTTTCTTT. Based on the CDR3 plus reference TRBV29-1 and TRBJ1-1, the full variable domain is SAVISQKPSRDICQRGTSLTIQCQVDSQVTMMFWYRQQPGQSLTLIATANQGSEATYESGFVIDKFPISRPNLTFSTLTVSNMSPEDSSIYLCSVVQGVSTEAFFGQGTRLTVV.

The CDR3 is CATWGRRNTEAFF. CDR3 sequence (DNA): TGTGCCACCTGGGGACGGCGGAACACTGAAGCTTTCTTT. The chain uses TRBV2 and TRBJ1-1; a weak D match, TRBD1 (5 bases). CDR1 and CDR2 (germline): SNHLY, FYNNEI. The CDR3 consists of 13 residues. The V gene lost 10 bases and the J gene lost 1 base, with 13 bases spanning the gap. Together with reference TRBV2 and TRBJ1-1, the CDR3 gives the full variable domain: EPEVTQTPSHQVTQMGQEVILRCVPISNHLYFYWYRQILGQKVEFLVSFYNNEISEKSEIFDDQFSVERPDGSNFTLKIRSTKLEDSAMYFCATWGRRNTEAFFGQGTRLTVV.

The gene calls are TRBV10-3 and TRBJ2-5; 7 bases align to TRBD2. This CDR3 is built from 16 residues. The germline V gene encodes CDR1 ENHRY and CDR2 SYGVKD. V trimming: 4 bases; J trimming: 3 bases; junction bases outside the gene matches: 11. CDR3 sequence reads: CAISAPTREGKETQYF. CDR3 in DNA: TGTGCCATCAGTGCCCCGACGAGGGAGGGTAAAGAGACCCAGTACTTC.

This clonotype has a handful of counts. The rearrangement links TRBV12-3 or TRBV12-4 to TRBJ2-3, with D uncertain. Trimming shortened V by 5 bases and J by 6 bases, and 9 bases separated the two germline ends. The CDR3 is 12 amino acids. The CDR3: CASSLHPDTQYF. In DNA form, the CDR3 reads TGTGCCAGCAGTCTCCATCCGGATACGCAGTATTTT.

V and J are TRBV4-3 and TRBJ2-7, with D perhaps matching TRBD2 (6 bases). Trimming stripped 4 bases from V and 0 bases from J, with 10 bases between. The CDR3 totals 14 residues. In germline, CDR1 is LGHNA, CDR2 YSLEER. The CDR3 here is CASSRPGVSYEQYF. In DNA, the CDR3 is TGCGCCAGCAGCCGACCGGGGGTCTCCTACGAGCAGTACTTC.

The V gene is TRBV4-1, the J gene TRBJ1-5; unclear D gene. The CDR3 loop spans 15 amino acids. Deletions cut 4 bases from V and 4 bases from J, with 14 bases between. Germline CDR1 and CDR2: MGHRA and YSYEKL. As DNA, the CDR3 is TGCGCCAGCAGCCTTCGCCCGGGGTTGAATCAGCCCCAGCATTTT. It specifies CASSLRPGLNQPQHF.

This clonotype has a count of ten or more. The chain employs TRBV11-3 and TRBJ2-3, with 7 bases matching TRBD2. Germline values: CDR1 SGHNT, CDR2 YENEEA. The CDR3 is made up of 17 amino acids. V gave up 4 bases and J gave up 6 bases; unmatched junction bases: 16. The CDR3 loop is CASSSRDDGDGGDTQYF. The CDR3, as DNA: TGTGCCAGCAGCTCAAGAGACGACGGGGACGGGGGGGATACGCAGTATTTT.

This chain links TRBV19 with TRBJ2-1; TRBD2 aligns across 8 bases. The V and J ends lost 3 bases and 4 bases, in that order; junction bases with no gene match: 11. CDR1 is LNHDA and CDR2 is SQIVND in the germline V gene (reference sequence). This CDR3 is 17 amino acids long. In DNA, the CDR3 is TGTGCCAGTAGTATTTCAGCGGGGGCGATATATTACAATGAGCAGTTCTTC. The encoded protein is CASSISAGAIYYNEQFF. Supplemented by reference TRBV19 and TRBJ2-1, the full variable domain reads DGGITQSPKYLFRKEGQNVTLSCEQNLNHDAMYWYRQDPGQGLRLIYYSQIVNDFQKGDIAEGYSVSREKKESFPLTVTSAQKNPTAFYLCASSISAGAIYYNEQFFGPGTRLTVL.

The sample holds many counts of this clonotype. The chain is built from TRBV7-6 and TRBJ1-4, with 9 bases that match TRBD1. Germline V gene sequence: CDR1 SGHVS, CDR2 FNYEAQ. The CDR3 covers 17 residues. The V and J ends lost 0 bases and 8 bases, in that order; junction bases with no gene match: 10. The CDR3 region has the DNA TGTGCCAGCAGCTTAGCGCCGTGGGGACAGGGCAAGGAAAAACTGTTTTTT. Its translation is CASSLAPWGQGKEKLFF.

This clonotype was observed at least ten times. The chain employs TRBV7-8 and TRBJ1-6; D might be TRBD1 (6 bases). This CDR3 contains 16 residues. The V end lost 1 base, the J end lost 9 bases, and 16 bases lay between the germline ends. Germline CDR1 and CDR2: SGHVS and FQNEAQ. The CDR3 loop reads CASSLDLRGPSSPLHF. Written as DNA, the CDR3 is TGTGCCAGCAGCTTAGATCTTCGGGGGCCGAGTTCACCCCTCCACTTT.

This clonotype was picked up a small number of times. V usage is TRBV7-9 and J usage is TRBJ2-1; possibly TRBD2 for D (7 bases). Germline loops: CDR1 SEHNR, CDR2 FQNEAQ (reference sequence). The germline V and J ends were trimmed by 3 bases and 4 bases, with 28 bases remaining between them. This CDR3 has 20 residues. This chain's CDR3 is CASSLLWTVSGLADYNEQFF. The CDR3 DNA follows: TGTGCCAGCAGCTTGCTATGGACAGTCTCAGGGCTAGCGGATTACAATGAGCAGTTCTTC.

This clonotype occurred a few times. The gene calls are TRBV4-2 and TRBJ2-1; TRBD1 agrees at 10 bases. V lost 0 bases, J lost 5 bases, and 13 bases stayed unmatched. Germline V gives CDR1 LGHNA, CDR2 YNFKEQ. This CDR3 spans 19 amino acids. This CDR3 reads CASSQDEDFGTGANNEQFF. CDR3 nucleotides: TGTGCCAGCAGCCAAGATGAGGACTTTGGGACAGGGGCCAACAATGAGCAGTTCTTC.

The sample holds a few counts of this clonotype. This chain joins TRBV7-8 and TRBJ1-2, with 8 bases aligning to TRBD1. J gave up 4 bases and V 1 base, and 8 bases lay outside the gene matches. The germline V gene encodes CDR1 SGHVS and CDR2 FQNEAQ. This CDR3 is 16 amino acids long. The CDR3 region has the DNA TGTGCCAGCAGCTTAGGCCAGGGGGCCAGGACCTATGGCTACACCTTC. Its translation: CASSLGQGARTYGYTF. Supplemented by reference TRBV7-8 and TRBJ1-2, the full variable domain reads GAGVSQSPRYKVAKRGQDVALRCDPISGHVSLFWYQQALGQGPEFLTYFQNEAQLDKSGLPSDRFFAERPEGSVSTLKIQRTQQEDSAVYLCASSLGQGARTYGYTFGSGTRLTVV.

The chain uses TRBV12-5 and TRBJ1-1; D remains unclear. V shed 4 bases and J shed 4 bases, with 13 bases lying between them. The CDR3 length is 14 residues. In germline, CDR1 is LGHNT, CDR2 FRNRAP. The CDR3 nucleotides are TGTGCTAGTGGTTCGTCGTCCACTAGCACTGAAGCTTTCTTT. Translating it yields CASGSSSTSTEAFF.

This clonotype appeared a few times. The chain links TRBV10-3 to TRBJ2-2, with D possibly being TRBD2 (5 bases). There are 15 residues in the CDR3. V was pared by 9 bases and J by 0 bases, with 14 bases between. The germline V gene encodes CDR1 ENHRY and CDR2 SYGVKD. CDR3 in amino acids: CAIFSETSNTGELFF. In nucleotides, the CDR3 is TGTGCCATTTTTAGCGAGACCTCGAACACCGGGGAGCTGTTTTTT.

With respect to this clonotype: Its ends do not fully match the called genes, so a read error is possible. The chain carries TRBV7-6 and TRBJ2-5, with D hard to call. CDR1 is SGHVS, CDR2 FNYEAQ, per germline. There are 15 residues in the CDR3. CDR3 sequence reads: CASSPGQVARETQYF. In DNA form, the CDR3 reads TGTGCTAGCAGCCCTGGCCAGGTCGCTCGGGAGACCCAGTACTTC.